This paragraph reports one T cell receptor beta chain. Its antigen is unidentified. The repertoire was sequenced with immunoSEQ multiplex PCR; TCRdb's copy has only in-frame clones and lacks some. The sample consists of 100,000 or so clones, approximately 95% of them appearing once. This entry is derived from a study of OX40 agonist ivuxolimab in advanced cancers. At the level of the study: Allowance was made for prior anti-PD-1, anti-PD-L1 or anti-CTLA-4 therapy, and around 41% had some. Among those treated, three patients had partial responses, one with hepatocellular carcinoma and two with cutaneous melanoma.

The germline V and J ends were trimmed by 3 bases and 5 bases, with 14 bases remaining between them. Germline CDR1 MDHEN, CDR2 SYDVKM. This CDR3 spans 14 amino acids. Study findings and constraints: In general, CD8+ T cells held more expanded clones than CD4+ did, on average.

The sequence was obtained from an adult with an advanced solid tumor such as melanoma, head and neck, liver or kidney cancer. This rearrangement joins TRBV28 to TRBJ2-7, with D possibly matching TRBD1 (6 bases). The specimen comprised CD4+ or CD8+ T cells sorted from blood, sampled in a trial of the OX40 agonist ivuxolimab. The CDR3 nucleotides are TGTGCCAGCAGTTTGACAGGACAAGACGACGAGCAGTACTTC. Translating gives CASSLTGQDDEQYF.